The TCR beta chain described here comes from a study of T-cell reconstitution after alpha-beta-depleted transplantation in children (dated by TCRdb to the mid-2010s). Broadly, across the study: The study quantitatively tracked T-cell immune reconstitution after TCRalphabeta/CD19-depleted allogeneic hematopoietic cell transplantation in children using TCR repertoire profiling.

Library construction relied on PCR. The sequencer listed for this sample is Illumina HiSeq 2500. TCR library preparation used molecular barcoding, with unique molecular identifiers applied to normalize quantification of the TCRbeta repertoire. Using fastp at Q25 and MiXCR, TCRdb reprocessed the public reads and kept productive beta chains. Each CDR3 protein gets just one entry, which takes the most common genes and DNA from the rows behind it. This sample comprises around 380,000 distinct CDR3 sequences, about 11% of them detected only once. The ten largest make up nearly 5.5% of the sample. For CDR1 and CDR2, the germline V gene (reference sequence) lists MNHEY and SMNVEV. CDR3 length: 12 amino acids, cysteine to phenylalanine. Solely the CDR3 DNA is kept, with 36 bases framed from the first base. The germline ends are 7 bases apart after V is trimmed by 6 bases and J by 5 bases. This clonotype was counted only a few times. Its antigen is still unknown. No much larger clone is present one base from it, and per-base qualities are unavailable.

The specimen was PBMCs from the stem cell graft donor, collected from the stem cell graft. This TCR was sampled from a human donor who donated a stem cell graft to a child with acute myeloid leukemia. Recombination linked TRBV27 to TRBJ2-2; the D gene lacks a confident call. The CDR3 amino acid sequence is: CASRVPTGELFF. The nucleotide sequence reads TGTGCCAGCAGGGTCCCTACCGGGGAGCTGTTTTTT.